The rows below give T cell receptor beta chains drawn from one sample of a study of blood T cell repertoires in COVID-19. Here immunoSEQ multiplex PCR was the method, and the copy in TCRdb shows in-frame clones only, minus some. Among 380,000 or so clones listed, 70% to 90% were seen once. The sequenced sample consisted of PBMCs or T cells enriched from blood (not recorded which). These receptors originate from a man between 25 and 39 years old who had recovered from COVID-19. The CDR3 runs from the conserved cysteine through the conserved F or W. Fields, in order: D gene, V gene, clone size, J gene, CDR3 DNA, CDR3 protein. D genes are given only for firm matches. Some rows mark clone size as missing; the rest say once, few, many or name a class of expanded clone.

NA	TRBV5-4	NA	TRBJ1-6	TGTGCCAGCAGTGATGGACAGTATAATTCACCCCTCCACTTT	CASSDGQYNSPLHF
NA	TRBV6-5	NA	TRBJ1-4	TGTGCCAGCAGCGAGGAGGGCAGGCATAATGAAAAACTGTTTTTT	CASSEEGRHNEKLFF
NA	TRBV7-2	NA	TRBJ2-1	TGTGCCAGCAGCTTTCAGGGTATGTCCATTTACAATGAGCAGTTCTTC	CASSFQGMSIYNEQFF
NA	TRBV12-3/TRBV12-4	NA	TRBJ1-2	TGTGCCAGCAGTTTACGCAGGGCCGGCTACACCTTC	CASSLRRAGYTF
NA	TRBV5-1	once	TRBJ2-5	TGCGCCAGCAGCTTGTCCAGGGGAGAAGGGGAGACCCAGTACTTC	CASSLSRGEGETQYF
TRBD1	TRBV19	NA	TRBJ1-5	TGTGCCAGTAGTATTGGGACAGACAATCAGCCCCAGCATTTT	CASSIGTDNQPQHF
NA	TRBV18	NA	TRBJ1-1	TGTGCCAGCTCCACGAGGTCGAGGGACACTGAAGCTTTCTTT	CASSTRSRDTEAFF
NA	TRBV19	NA	TRBJ1-6	TGTGCCAGTAGTATAGATACAAGCGGCGTTAATTCACCCCTCCACTTT	CASSIDTSGVNSPLHF
NA	TRBV9	NA	TRBJ1-6	TGTGCCAGCGCCCCTCACGAGGGAGCCCTCCACTTT	CASAPHEGALHF
NA	TRBV3-1/TRBV3-2	NA	TRBJ2-7	TGTGCCAGCAGCCAAGCTAAGGGGCAGCTTTACGAGCAGTACTTC	CASSQAKGQLYEQYF
NA	TRBV4-2	once	TRBJ1-2	TGTGCCAGCAGCCAAGCGACAGAGAACTATGGCTACACCTTC	CASSQATENYGYTF
NA	TRBV7-2	NA	TRBJ1-6	TGTGCCAGCAGTTCTCCGGGACGGGGGTCACCCCTCCACTTT	CASSSPGRGSPLHF
NA	TRBV25-1	NA	TRBJ1-1	TGTGCCAGCAGTGATCAGGTGTTTTATGACACTGAAGCTTTCTTT	CASSDQVFYDTEAFF
TRBD1	TRBV3-1/TRBV3-2	NA	TRBJ1-4	TGTGCCAGCAGCCACCGCTCCGGGACAGTGAATGAAAAACTGTTTTTT	CASSHRSGTVNEKLFF
TRBD1	TRBV5-1	NA	TRBJ2-1	TGCGCCAGCAGCTCGGGACAGAACTCCTACAATGAGCAGTTCTTC	CASSSGQNSYNEQFF
NA	TRBV11-2	NA	TRBJ1-1	TGTGCCAGCAGCTCACAGTCTCGGACTGAAGCTTTCTTT	CASSSQSRTEAFF
NA	TRBV21-1	NA	TRBJ1-6	TGTGCCAGCAGCAAAGTGGGCCCGTCAGGCTCACCCCTCCACTTT	CASSKVGPSGSPLHF
TRBD1	TRBV7-9	few	TRBJ1-1	TGTGCCAGCAGCTCTTGGACAGGGCACGCTGAAGCTTTCTTT	CASSSWTGHAEAFF
TRBD1	TRBV10-3	NA	TRBJ1-1	TGTGCCATCAGTTCACAGGGGGTGAACACTGAAGCTTTCTTT	CAISSQGVNTEAFF
NA	TRBV12-5	NA	TRBJ1-1	TGTGCTAGTGGTTTGGTTCTCCTCCAGGGGAACACTGAAGCTTTCTTT	CASGLVLLQGNTEAFF
TRBD1	TRBV27	NA	TRBJ1-4	TGTGCCAGCAGTTCGGGACAGGGACTATGGGAAAAACTGTTTTTT	CASSSGQGLWEKLFF
TRBD2	TRBV5-6	NA	TRBJ2-5	TGTGCCAGCAGCGTGGGGGGGACTGATAAGACCCAGTACTTC	CASSVGGTDKTQYF
NA	TRBV27	NA	TRBJ2-6	TGTGCCAGCAGGACCCAAGTCGGATTCTCTGGGGCCAACATCCTGACTTTC	CASRTQVGFSGANILTF